The 15 T cell receptor beta chains listed next were all sequenced from one sample in a study of T cell clonality in common variable immunodeficiency. Study findings and constraints: Fewer deletions and N-nucleotide insertions were reportedly seen in common variable immunodeficiency TCR beta sequences.

Their antigens remain unidentified. This table comes from immunoSEQ multiplex PCR, and its TCRdb copy is limited to in-frame clones, with some not included. This sample has 25,000 to 35,000 clones, each found more than once. The sample was peripheral blood mononuclear cells. The receptors were gathered from a human donor with common variable immunodeficiency.

This clone has a count of ten or more. The read ends 3 residues early relative to the CDR3; the germline J gene fills the gap. The V call is TRBV28, the J call TRBJ2-1, with TRBD2 identical over 7 bases. Germline CDR1 MDHEN, CDR2 SYDVKM. The length of the CDR3 is 14 residues. With V trimmed by 6 bases and J by 5 bases, 7 bases remained unmatched. The CDR3 protein is CASRPGLSNNEQFF. The CDR3 DNA, read in part, is TGTGCCAGCAGGCCGGGACTATCGAACAATGAG. Full variable domain (outside the CDR3, taken from reference TRBV28 and TRBJ2-1): DVKVTQSSRYLVKRTGEKVFLECVQDMDHENMFWYRQDPGLGLRLIYFSYDVKMKEKGDIPEGYSVSREKKERFSLILESASTNQTSMYLCASRPGLSNNEQFFGPGTRLTVL.

This clone has at least ten counts. The read stops 3 residues short of the end of the CDR3; the missing end is completed from the germline J gene. This chain links TRBV6-1 with TRBJ2-7, with D perhaps matching TRBD1 (5 bases). Germline CDR1 reads MNHNS; CDR2 reads SASEGT. V was pared by 2 bases and J by 2 bases, with 10 bases between. There are 14 residues in the CDR3. The CDR3 bases that were read are TGTGCCAGCAGTGAATGGGCAGGGCCCTACGAG. Amino acids: CASSEWAGPYE. In full, the CDR3 reads CASSEWAGPYEQYF.

This clone has just a few counts. The read stops 3 residues short of the end of the CDR3; the missing end is completed from the germline J gene. V is TRBV5-1 and J is TRBJ1-1; D unclear. The germline V and J ends were trimmed by 0 bases and 5 bases, with 5 bases remaining between them. Germline-derived CDR1 and CDR2 are SGHRS and YFSETQ. The CDR3 totals 12 residues. CDR3 protein: CASSLEGTEAFF. CDR3 bases read: TGCGCCAGCAGCTTGGAAGGGACTGAA.

A word on this clone: Coverage ceases 3 residues before the CDR3 finishes, and the germline J gene fills in the end. J is TRBJ2-3 and V is TRBV18; 10 bases line up with TRBD2. There are 17 residues in the CDR3. J was trimmed by 0 bases and V by 6 bases; bases with no gene match: 9. Germline V lookup: CDR1 KGHSH, CDR2 LQKENI. CDR3 protein: CASSPRTSGASTDTQYF. Partial CDR3 DNA: TGTGCCAGCTCTCCGAGGACTAGCGGAGCTAGCACAGATACG.

Regarding this clone: From the germline J gene comes the end of the CDR3, since the read stops 3 residues before it. V gene TRBV19 combines with J gene TRBJ1-1, with D possibly matching TRBD1 (5 bases). The CDR3 length is 12 residues. The V gene's germline CDR1 is LNHDA and CDR2 SQIVND (reference sequence). Incomplete CDR3 DNA: TGTGCCAGTAGTACCGGGACTCTTTTG. This encodes CASSTGTLL. The complete CDR3 sequence is CASSTGTLLAFF.

This clone was seen only a few times. The CDR3 end falls 3 residues outside the read, so it is completed with the germline J gene. This rearrangement joins TRBV20-1 to TRBJ2-7; 13 bases are a match to TRBD2. In germline, CDR1 is DFQATT, CDR2 SNEGSKA (reference sequence). CDR3 length: 14 residues. V was pared by 5 bases and J by 3 bases, with 4 bases of the junction left unmatched. The CDR3 bases that were read are TGCAGTGCTCTGGGACTAGCGGGAAACTACGAG. Translated, it gives CSALGLAGNYE. The full CDR3 reads CSALGLAGNYEQYF.

This clone was detected a few times. Coverage ceases 3 residues before the CDR3 finishes, and the germline J gene fills in the end. The chain joins TRBV5-1 to TRBJ1-4, with a tentative D call TRBD1 (6 bases). Germline V gene data show CDR1 as SGHRS and CDR2 as YFSETQ. The germline V and J ends were trimmed by 4 bases and 8 bases, with 18 bases remaining between them. The CDR3 consists of 15 residues. The CDR3 region is CASSTDSARLEKLFF. The sequenced part of the CDR3 DNA is TGCGCCAGCAGCACGGACAGCGCCCGCCTGGAAAAA.

This clone has just a few counts. The read is 3 residues too short to cover the CDR3 end, so that end is filled in from the germline J gene. The genes are TRBV19 and TRBJ1-2, with 8 positions matching TRBD1. The CDR3 totals 15 residues. V was clipped by 5 bases and J by 5 bases; unmatched bases: 10. Germline loops: CDR1 LNHDA, CDR2 SQIVND (reference sequence). The CDR3 sequence: CASSGEGQARYGYTF. The sequenced part of the CDR3 DNA is TGTGCCAGTAGTGGGGAGGGACAGGCCCGGTATGGC.

This clone was recorded many times. The read falls 3 residues short of the CDR3 end, and the missing part is taken from the germline J gene. V is TRBV2 and J is TRBJ1-1; D is uncertain. V was pared by 5 bases and J by 1 base, with 5 bases between. The CDR3 is 12 residues long. Germline loops: CDR1 SNHLY, CDR2 FYNNEI. CDR3: CASSPENTEAFF. Incomplete CDR3 DNA: TGTGCCAGCAGTCCAGAGAACACTGAA.

This clone was recorded many times. With the read ending 3 residues before the CDR3 end, the germline J gene is used to fill in that end. The chain recombines TRBV29-1 with TRBJ2-3; maybe TRBD1 (6 bases). There are 15 residues in the CDR3. V shed 4 bases and J shed 6 bases, with 20 bases lying between them. Germline V gene data show CDR1 as SQVTM and CDR2 as ANQGSEA. CDR3 sequence: CSVVPQPVQGDTQYF. The part of the CDR3 DNA that was read is TGCAGCGTTGTTCCACAGCCGGTCCAGGGGGATACG.

This clone has at least ten counts. The observed sequence ends 3 residues before the CDR3 terminus, with the missing tail filled in from the germline J gene. The rearrangement links TRBV29-1 to TRBJ1-2; D call uncertain. Germline V lookup: CDR1 SQVTM, CDR2 ANQGSEA. Trimming pared 0 bases from V and 5 bases from J, leaving 10 bases between. The CDR3 sequence is 13 residues long. The CDR3 here is CSVEEGSRYGYTF. CDR3 bases read: TGCAGCGTTGAAGAGGGCTCACGGTATGGC.

This clone was counted ten times or more. With the read ending 3 residues before the CDR3 end, the germline J gene is used to fill in that end. V usage is TRBV20-1 and J usage is TRBJ1-1; D is possibly TRBD1 (6 bases). This CDR3 is built from 13 residues. Per germline, CDR1 DFQATT and CDR2 SNEGSKA (reference sequence). The CDR3 here is CSARDSGTTKAFF. The CDR3 bases that were read are TGCAGTGCTAGAGATTCCGGGACAACCAAA.

This clone was observed many times. The CDR3 end lies 3 residues beyond the end of the read and is filled in from the germline J gene. Other DNA variants within this sample encode the same CDR3. The chain couples TRBV5-5 to TRBJ1-1; possibly TRBD1 for D (5 bases). This CDR3 comprises 13 residues. Germline lookup yields CDR1 SGHKS and CDR2 YYEKEE (reference sequence). This chain's CDR3 is CASSLQALGEAFF. The sequenced part of the CDR3 DNA is TGTGCCAGCAGCTTACAGGCGTTGGGGGAA.

This clone was seen at least ten times. The CDR3 end is not reached by the read, which stops 3 residues before it; the germline J gene fills it in. The sample has other DNA sequences that encode this CDR3 too. V usage is TRBV19 and J usage is TRBJ1-5, with 7 bases matching TRBD1. The trim removed 1 base at V and 4 bases at J, leaving 4 bases unmatched. This CDR3 is built from 15 residues. In germline, CDR1 is LNHDA, CDR2 SQIVND (reference sequence). The CDR3 here is CASSIVPGGNQPQHF. The part of the CDR3 DNA that was read is TGTGCCAGTAGTATAGTACCAGGGGGTAATCAGCCC.

On this clone: The CDR3 is cut off 3 residues early in the read; its end comes from the germline J gene. The V call is TRBV2, the J call TRBJ2-3; TRBD2 might be the D (6 bases). Trimming shortened V by 3 bases and J by 4 bases, and 23 bases separated the two germline ends. Germline lookup yields CDR1 SNHLY and CDR2 FYNNEI. The CDR3 is 18 residues long. The sequenced CDR3 bases are TGTGCCAGCAGTGATTCTTCGGGAGCGACATTAGGGGCAGATACG. It specifies CASSDSSGATLGADT. The entire CDR3 is CASSDSSGATLGADTQYF.